These 18 T cell receptor beta chains came from one sample sequenced in a study of vaccination and CD4 T cells after COVID-19. The assay that was used to sequence DNA from cultured CD4+ T cells was the Oncomine TCR Beta short-read assay. In TCRdb, the PCR reads were re-called with MiXCR into one record per CDR3 protein. The sample has approximately 23,000 distinct CDR3 sequences; 40% to 55% are singletons. Treatment denoted: roughly nine-day PBMC culture with coronavirus spike peptide pools or control peptides (ViraFEST assay). Antigens for these TCRs are unknown. The sample consisted of CD4+ T cells from blood, cultured in vitro, taken before SARS-CoV-2 vaccination. The receptors were sampled from a human donor who received a COVID-19 vaccine.

This chain connects TRBV6-5 to TRBJ1-2, with D perhaps matching TRBD1 (5 bases). Germline V gene lookup returns CDR1 MNHEY and CDR2 SVGAGI. V lost 2 bases and J 7 bases, leaving 20 bases between the germline ends. This CDR3 region has 16 residues. The CDR3 is CASSYGSDILRGGYTF. The CDR3 bases are TGTGCCAGCAGTTACGGTTCGGACATCCTTCGGGGTGGCTACACCTTC.

The chain recombines TRBV2 with TRBJ2-1; 7 bases match TRBD1. The junction had 7 bases not matched to a gene; V was cut back by 5 bases and J by 12 bases. Germline V gene data show CDR1 as SNHLY and CDR2 as FYNNEI. The CDR3 covers 12 residues. The CDR3 region is CASSTQGSRQFF. CDR3 in DNA: TGTGCCAGCAGTACACAGGGGTCCCGGCAGTTCTTC.

This chain joins TRBV5-1 and TRBJ2-3, with a tentative D call TRBD1 (6 bases). The CDR3 consists of 17 residues. Trimming left V 4 bases short and J 0 bases short, with 18 bases between. In germline, CDR1 is SGHRS, CDR2 YFSETQ. CDR3 amino acids: CASSDAIGGESTDTQYF. CDR3 DNA sequence: TGCGCCAGCAGCGACGCAATTGGGGGCGAGAGCACAGATACGCAGTATTTT.

This chain links TRBV27 with TRBJ2-5; D call uncertain. This CDR3 is built from 13 residues. Deletions cut 6 bases from V and 2 bases from J, with 10 bases between. Germline V lookup: CDR1 MNHEY, CDR2 SMNVEV (reference sequence). CDR3 nucleotide sequence: TGTGCCAGCAGCACCTCATTACAAGAGACCCAGTACTTC. Protein product: CASSTSLQETQYF.

The chain links TRBV6-1 to TRBJ2-7; 9 bases agree with TRBD1. The junction had 12 bases not matched to a gene; V was cut back by 8 bases and J by 1 base. The CDR3 totals 16 residues. The germline V gene encodes CDR1 MNHNS and CDR2 SASEGT. The CDR3 bases are TGTGCCAGCCACTCAAGGGGACAGGGCCTATCCTACGAGCAGTACTTC. It yields the protein CASHSRGQGLSYEQYF.

The rearrangement links TRBV2 to TRBJ2-1; TRBD2 matches 9 bases. This CDR3 has 21 amino acids. Germline values: CDR1 SNHLY, CDR2 FYNNEI. Losses at the gene ends were 6 bases for V and 0 bases for J; bases not matched to a gene: 21. In DNA, the CDR3 is TGTGCCAGCAGCAAAAGGCCTCGGGCTAGCGGGATGACAAGCTCCTACAATGAGCAGTTCTTC. Residues: CASSKRPRASGMTSSYNEQFF.

In this sample, this clonotype turned up a few times. The rearrangement links TRBV20-1 to TRBJ2-3; TRBD1 matches at 9 bases. CDR3 size: 15 residues. The germline CDR1 and CDR2 sequences are DFQATT and SNEGSKA (reference sequence). Trimming at V came to 2 bases and at J to 4 bases, leaving 7 bases not matched to a gene. This CDR3 reads CSARPSTGGSDTQYF. CDR3 coding DNA: TGCAGTGCTAGACCCTCGACAGGGGGATCAGATACGCAGTATTTT.

The rearrangement joins TRBV6-5 to TRBJ2-5; tentative D call: TRBD1 (5 bases). V lost 0 bases and J 5 bases, leaving 10 bases between the germline ends. This CDR3 comprises 14 residues. The germline CDR1 and CDR2 sequences are MNHEY and SVGAGI. The CDR3, as DNA: TGTGCCAGCAGTTACTCCCCCAGGGCGGAGACCCAGTACTTC. As protein: CASSYSPRAETQYF.

V gene TRBV3-1 combines with J gene TRBJ1-2, with 8 bases identical to TRBD1. The V segment lost 6 bases and the J segment 4 bases; nucleotides outside the gene matches: 10. This CDR3 spans 15 amino acids. CDR1 and CDR2 from the germline V gene are LGHDT and YNNKEL (reference sequence). CDR3 region: CASSQLGQGRYGYTF. The CDR3 DNA reads TGTGCCAGCAGTCAACTTGGACAGGGCCGCTATGGCTACACCTTC.

The chain joins TRBV20-1 to TRBJ2-3; 13 nucleotides agree with TRBD2. Germline V gene data show CDR1 as DFQATT and CDR2 as SNEGSKA (reference sequence). The CDR3 totals 15 residues. V lost 6 bases and J lost 6; bases outside the gene matches: 9. The CDR3 nucleotides read TGCAGTGCCCTAACTAGCGGGGGGGCCTTGGATACGCAGTATTTT. The encoded protein is CSALTSGGALDTQYF.

This chain links TRBV2 with TRBJ2-4, with a weak D call TRBD1 (5 bases). V lost 6 bases, J lost 0 bases, and 12 bases lay in between. CDR1 and CDR2 from the germline V gene are SNHLY and FYNNEI. The CDR3 sequence is 15 residues long. The CDR3 here is CASSPDRVAKNIQYF. CDR3 bases: TGTGCCAGCAGCCCTGACAGAGTAGCCAAAAACATTCAGTACTTC.

Details on this clonotype: The junction and the germline gene differ at one end; a read error may be behind it. The chain couples TRBV7-2 to TRBJ2-3, with unresolved D. The CDR3 covers 13 residues. Germline assignment: CDR1 SGHTA and CDR2 FQGNSA. CDR3 nucleotides: TGTGCCAGCAGCTCCCCACTTAGACCCCAGGTGAATTTT. It codes for CASSSPLRPQVNF.

The rearrangement uses TRBV19 and TRBJ1-2, with 8 positions matching TRBD1. The length of the CDR3 is 16 residues. The V segment lost 4 bases and the J segment 5 bases; nucleotides outside the gene matches: 12. CDR1 and CDR2 from the germline V gene are LNHDA and SQIVND (reference sequence). The DNA for the CDR3 is TGTGCCAGTAGTAGACAGGGGACGCGGAACGTTTATGGCTACACCTTC. Protein: CASSRQGTRNVYGYTF.

The chain employs TRBV5-1 and TRBJ1-6; a possible D gene is TRBD1 (5 bases). The germline V gene has CDR1 SGHRS and CDR2 YFSETQ. The CDR3 totals 14 residues. V lost 4 bases, J lost 3 bases, and 8 bases lay in between. This CDR3 is CASSGQNYNSPLHF. The CDR3 DNA reads TGCGCCAGCAGCGGACAAAACTATAATTCACCCCTCCACTTT.

This chain links TRBV14 with TRBJ2-3; 7 bases are a match to TRBD1. Trimming at V came to 4 bases and at J to 1 base, leaving 2 bases not matched to a gene. The germline V gene has CDR1 SGHDN and CDR2 FVKESK. This CDR3 has 14 residues. This CDR3 is CASSRGQRTDTQYF. The CDR3 bases are TGTGCCAGCAGCCGGGGACAGCGCACAGATACGCAGTATTTT.

J is TRBJ2-1 and V is TRBV10-1; D is perhaps TRBD2 (6 bases). Trimming left V 1 base short and J 0 bases short, with 10 bases between. Germline CDR1 WNHNN, CDR2 SYGVQD (reference sequence). The CDR3 extends over 16 amino acids. The CDR3 DNA is TGCGCCAGCAGTGAGTTCAAGCGGGTCTCCTACAATGAGCAGTTCTTC. Translating gives CASSEFKRVSYNEQFF.

The rearrangement links TRBV19 to TRBJ1-1; D is undetermined. The CDR3 spans 15 residues. V was pared by 3 bases and J by 6 bases, with 17 bases between. The germline V gene encodes CDR1 LNHDA and CDR2 SQIVND (reference sequence). As DNA, the CDR3 is TGTGCCAGTAGTATTACACAAGATCAGGTCGCTGAAGCTTTCTTT. Translated, it gives CASSITQDQVAEAFF.

The rearrangement links TRBV7-2 to TRBJ2-2; the match to TRBD2 covers 13 bases. This CDR3 has 18 amino acids. Germline CDR1 is SGHTA and CDR2 is FQGNSA. V lost 3 bases, J lost 2 bases, and 6 bases stayed unmatched. The CDR3, as DNA: TGTGCCAGCAGCTTCCGACTAGCGGGGGGACCTAACACCGGGGAGCTGTTTTTT. This sequence encodes CASSFRLAGGPNTGELFF. The whole variable domain, remainder taken from reference TRBV7-2 and TRBJ2-2, is GAGVSQSPSNKVTEKGKDVELRCDPISGHTALYWYRQSLGQGLEFLIYFQGNSAPDKSGLPSDRFSAERTGGSVSTLTIQRTQQEDSAVYLCASSFRLAGGPNTGELFFGEGSRLTVL.